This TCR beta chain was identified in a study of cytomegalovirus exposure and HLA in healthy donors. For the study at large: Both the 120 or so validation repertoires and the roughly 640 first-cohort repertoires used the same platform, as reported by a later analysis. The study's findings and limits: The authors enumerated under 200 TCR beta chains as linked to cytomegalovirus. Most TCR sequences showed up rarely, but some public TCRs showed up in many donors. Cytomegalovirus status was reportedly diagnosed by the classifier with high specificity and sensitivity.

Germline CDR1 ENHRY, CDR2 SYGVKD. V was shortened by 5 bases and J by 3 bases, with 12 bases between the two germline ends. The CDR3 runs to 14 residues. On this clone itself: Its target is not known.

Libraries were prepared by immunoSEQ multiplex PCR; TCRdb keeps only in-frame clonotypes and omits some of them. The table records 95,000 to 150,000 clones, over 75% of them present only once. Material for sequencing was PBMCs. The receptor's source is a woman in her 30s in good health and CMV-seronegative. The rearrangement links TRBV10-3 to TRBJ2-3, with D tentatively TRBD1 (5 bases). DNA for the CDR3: TGTGCCATCAGTCCTCGACAGAGTACAGATACGCAGTATTTT. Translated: CAISPRQSTDTQYF.